These 29 T cell receptor beta chains were all obtained from the same sample, sequenced in a study of CD4 and CD8 cells across lung adenocarcinoma regions listed by TCRdb under 2018. Preparation of the library involved PCR. TCRdb shows the sequencer as HiSeq X Ten. The public reads were quality trimmed at Q25 with fastp and then assembled into clones with MiXCR by TCRdb, keeping productive beta chains. Merged by CDR3 protein, the rows form single entries marked with the most common genes and DNA. The sample table holds about 20,000 distinct CDR3 sequences, of which approximately 50% were seen once. The ten largest make up around 25% of the sample. Material for sequencing was CD8+ T cells from the center of a lung tumor. The cell subset or site tag for this specimen amounts to: tumor center region. These TCRs come from a female donor with lung adenocarcinoma. The CD4 and CD8 labels of this study may be unreliable.

The sample holds a few counts of this clonotype. This chain links TRBV10-3 with TRBJ1-2; no firm D call. The germline V gene has CDR1 ENHRY and CDR2 SYGVKD. This CDR3 region has 11 residues. The V and J ends lost 10 bases and 6 bases respectively, with 12 bases between them. The chain's CDR3 is CATSRENGYTF. CDR3 bases: TGTGCCACCAGCCGGGAGAATGGCTACACCTTC.

This clonotype has a count of ten or more. The gene calls are TRBV12-3 or TRBV12-4 and TRBJ2-1; 11 bases fit TRBD1. Trimming cost V 2 bases and J 7 bases; bases outside gene matches: 7. The CDR3 covers 16 residues. Here the CDR3 reads CASSLLGQGALNEQFF. Written as DNA, the CDR3 is TGTGCCAGCAGTTTATTAGGACAGGGGGCACTTAATGAGCAGTTCTTC.

This clonotype was recorded many times. The gene calls are TRBV6-1 and TRBJ1-6; D gene unclear. The length of the CDR3 is 16 residues. The germline V gene has CDR1 MNHNS and CDR2 SASEGT. Trimming pared 6 bases from V and 9 bases from J, leaving 21 bases between. CDR3 in amino acids: CASSSETNAIGSPLHF. DNA for the CDR3: TGTGCCAGCAGCAGCGAGACTAACGCCATCGGTTCACCCCTCCACTTT.

This clonotype was observed at least ten times. This rearrangement joins TRBV10-2 to TRBJ1-3; D remains ambiguous. Germline V gives CDR1 WSHSY, CDR2 SAAADI. Trimming removed 6 bases at V and 0 bases at J, with 9 bases between. This CDR3 region has 14 residues. As DNA, the CDR3 is TGCGCCAGCAGACTCCAAAACTCTGGAAACACCATATATTTT. It yields the protein CASRLQNSGNTIYF.

This chain joins TRBV10-1 and TRBJ2-3; perhaps TRBD2 as D (6 bases). V lost 3 bases and J lost 4, with 8 bases in between. The CDR3 runs to 13 residues. Per the germline V gene, CDR1 is WNHNN and CDR2 is SYGVQD (reference sequence). CDR3 in DNA: TGCGCCAGCAGTGAAAGGGAGGCAGATACGCAGTATTTT. Translated: CASSEREADTQYF.

Turning to this clonotype: A read error may account for a junction end that differs from germline. The V gene is TRBV4-2, the J gene TRBJ2-5, with TRBD2 as a possible D gene (6 bases). CDR3 length: 17 amino acids. Germline V CDR1 and CDR2: LGHNA, YNFKEQ. The CDR3 bases are TGTGCCAGCAGCGAGGAAAAGAGGGGCGGGGACCAAGAGACCCAGTACTTT. The encoded protein is CASSEEKRGGDQETQYF.

This clonotype has ten or more counts. The chain uses TRBV10-1 and TRBJ2-1; D uncertain. The CDR3 contains 15 residues. CDR1 and CDR2 (germline): WNHNN, SYGVQD (reference sequence). Trimming pared 7 bases from V and 6 bases from J, leaving 19 bases between. In DNA form, the CDR3 reads TGCGCCAGCATTCAAGGAGTTCAGAGGACCAATGAGCAGTTCTTC. Translation gives CASIQGVQRTNEQFF.

A word on this clonotype: One base away lies a much larger clone, so this may be a sequencing read error. The rearrangement joins TRBV6-1 to TRBJ2-1; D perhaps matches TRBD2 (6 bases). Gene TRBJ2-7 matches the end of the DNA better, so the J call may be wrong. Germline V gene lookup returns CDR1 MNHNS and CDR2 SASEGT. This CDR3 has 13 amino acids. CDR3 protein: CASSTAGHNEQYF. The DNA for the CDR3 is TGTGCCAGCAGTACAGCGGGCCACAATGAGCAGTACTTC.

This chain connects TRBV10-1 to TRBJ2-3; tentative D call: TRBD2 (5 bases). Per germline, CDR1 WNHNN and CDR2 SYGVQD (reference sequence). CDR3 size: 14 residues. The germline V and J ends were trimmed by 6 bases and 5 bases, with 15 bases remaining between them. The DNA for the CDR3 is TGCGCCAGCAGATGCGGGCCGAACCAAGATACGCAGTATTTT. This encodes CASRCGPNQDTQYF.

To note about this clonotype: A junction boundary mismatches the germline segment, possibly from a read error. V and J are TRBV6-1 and TRBJ2-4; 8 bases line up with TRBD2. This CDR3 spans 14 amino acids. Germline CDR1 MNHNS, CDR2 SASEGT. This chain's CDR3 is CGGTGGRALSIQYF. CDR3 DNA: TGTGGCGGCACGGGGGGGAGGGCCTTAAGCATTCAGTACTTT.

The chain uses TRBV10-3 and TRBJ2-1; D might be TRBD2 (6 bases). This CDR3 spans 14 amino acids. Trimming shortened V by 4 bases and J by 4 bases, and 11 bases separated the two germline ends. Germline CDR1 is ENHRY and CDR2 is SYGVKD. CDR3 amino acids: CAISGGEGYNEQFF. Written as DNA, the CDR3 is TGTGCCATCAGTGGGGGGGAAGGGTACAATGAGCAGTTCTTC.

The gene calls are TRBV6-1 and TRBJ2-3, with D unclear. The end of the DNA is better explained by TRBJ2-2, so the J call may be wrong. The CDR3 has 15 residues. CDR1 and CDR2 (germline): MNHNS, SASEGT. As DNA, the CDR3 is TGTGCCAGCAGGGACCCCCAGGTGAGCACAGATACGCTGTTTTTT. Protein sequence: CASRDPQVSTDTLFF.

The chain combines TRBV27 with TRBJ2-3; D is unclear. CDR3 size: 11 residues. The germline V gene encodes CDR1 MNHEY and CDR2 SMNVEV (reference sequence). The CDR3 bases are TGTGGCAGGTGTGCCCAAAACACTCAGTATTTT. Protein sequence: CGRCAQNTQYF.

This rearrangement joins TRBV27 to TRBJ2-1; D possibly corresponds to TRBD2 (6 bases). The J call is doubtful: the DNA matches TRBJ2-7 better. The CDR3 totals 15 residues. CDR1 and CDR2 (germline): MNHEY, SMNVEV (reference sequence). CDR3 in DNA: TGTGCCAGCAGTACCGGGGGTCGCGGCAAAGAGACGCAGTACTTC. Amino acid sequence: CASSTGGRGKETQYF.

This clonotype was observed a single time. The chain uses TRBV6-1 and TRBJ2-3, with TRBD1 matching over 7 bases. The V gene's germline CDR1 is MNHNS and CDR2 SASEGT. This CDR3 has 17 amino acids. The V segment lost 6 bases and the J segment 11 bases; nucleotides outside the gene matches: 23. CDR3 bases: TGTGCCAGCAGCCCCAAAGGGCAGAGCGTGAGCACAGGGGAGCAGTATTTT. This codes for CASSPKGQSVSTGEQYF.

This chain connects TRBV27 to TRBJ2-5, with unresolved D. The J call is in doubt because the DNA end fits TRBJ2-7 better. Per the germline V gene, CDR1 is MNHEY and CDR2 is SMNVEV (reference sequence). The length of the CDR3 is 12 residues. In DNA form, the CDR3 reads TGTGCCAGCAGCGCTAGACTCGACGAGCAGTACTTC. Its protein is CASSARLDEQYF.

A note on this clonotype: The junction departs from germline at one end; a sequencing error may be responsible. The rearrangement links TRBV27 to TRBJ1-2, with D hard to call. This CDR3 has 14 amino acids. CDR1 and CDR2 from the germline V gene are MNHEY and SMNVEV (reference sequence). CDR3 sequence: CAILSTLTNYGYTF. Written as DNA, the CDR3 is TGTGCCATCCTATCAACACTTACGAACTATGGCTATACCTTT.

The sample holds a few counts of this clonotype. A junction boundary mismatches the germline segment, possibly from a read error. CDR3 loop: CASSAGQGYAETQYF. The CDR3 coding sequence is TGTGCCAGCAGTGCGGGACAGGGGTACGCAGAGACGCAGTACTTT. The rearrangement links TRBV6-1 to TRBJ2-3; the match to TRBD1 covers 10 bases. This CDR3 has 15 amino acids. From germline, CDR1 is MNHNS and CDR2 SASEGT.

A word on this clonotype: Because the CDR3's place on the DNA is in doubt, the DNA is left out and the CDR3 is given as listed by TCRdb. The V gene is TRBV6-1, the J gene TRBJ2-2; the table assigns TRBD2, which was not confirmed against the DNA. Germline lookup yields CDR1 MNHNS and CDR2 SASEGT. Inclusive of both ends, the CDR3 amounts to 15 amino acids. CDR3 residues: CARGLQAVGTGAQFF.

The table lists this clonotype with many counts. This sequence joins TRBV6-1 and TRBJ2-7; 7 bases map to TRBD1. The CDR3 has 15 residues. The V segment lost 1 base and the J segment 2 bases; nucleotides outside the gene matches: 5. Germline V gene lookup returns CDR1 MNHNS and CDR2 SASEGT. The CDR3 bases are TGTGCCAGCAGTGAAGGGACAGGCCCTACCTACGAGCAGTACTTC. Translating gives CASSEGTGPTYEQYF.

To note about this clonotype: One junction end disagrees with the germline gene, perhaps due to a read error. V and J are TRBV6-1 and TRBJ2-2; a possible D gene is TRBD1 (7 bases). There are 18 residues in the CDR3. Looked up from germline, CDR1 is MNHNS and CDR2 is SASEGT. This CDR3 reads CASSEARLGGANTGALFF. The CDR3 coding sequence is TGTGCCAGCAGTGAAGCGCGCCTGGGGGGTGCGAACACAGGGGCGCTGTTTTTT.

This clonotype appeared many times. The chain carries TRBV6-5 and TRBJ1-1, with D uncertain. Trimming removed 0 bases from V and 4 bases from J, with 9 bases in between. The CDR3 contains 14 residues. Germline CDR1 and CDR2: MNHEY and SVGAGI. CDR3 bases: TGTGCCAGCAGTTACTCCCGGGTTGGCACTGAAGCTTTCTTT. Amino acids: CASSYSRVGTEAFF.

This clonotype was observed many times. The chain joins TRBV4-2 to TRBJ2-3; 7 nucleotides align to TRBD2. Per germline, CDR1 LGHNA and CDR2 YNFKEQ. The CDR3 covers 15 residues. The V gene end was trimmed by 1 base and the J gene end by 2 bases; junction bases not matched to a gene: 3. CDR3 DNA: TGTGCCAGCAGCCAAGTAGCGGGCCTCACAGATACGCAGTATTTT. It encodes CASSQVAGLTDTQYF.

This chain uses TRBV4-2 with TRBJ2-2, with a possible D match to TRBD2 (5 bases). The J call could be wrong; TRBJ2-3 is a better fit for the DNA end. The CDR3 is made up of 14 amino acids. The V gene's germline CDR1 is LGHNA and CDR2 YNFKEQ. CDR3 sequence (DNA): TGTGCGGGCAGCCAGGATGTAAGCACCGGGGCGCAGTATTTT. Encoded protein: CAGSQDVSTGAQYF.

This rearrangement joins TRBV4-1 to TRBJ2-1, with TRBD2 matching 12 bases. CDR3 length: 21 amino acids. Unmatched junction bases numbered 19, after V lost 1 base and J lost 6 bases. CDR1 and CDR2 (germline): MGHRA, YSYEKL. The CDR3 sequence: CASSQGGWGLAGGTLGNEQFF. For the CDR3, the DNA is TGCGCCAGCAGCCAAGGGGGGTGGGGGCTAGCGGGGGGGACGCTGGGCAATGAGCAGTTCTTC.

This clonotype was seen once. The gene calls are TRBV6-1 and TRBJ2-2, with a weak D call TRBD2 (7 bases). With the DNA end fitting TRBJ2-3 better, the J assignment may be wrong. The CDR3 runs 16 residues. Germline V gene lookup returns CDR1 MNHNS and CDR2 SASEGT. The CDR3 sequence: CASSVRGGVSTGTQYF. The CDR3 DNA reads as TGTGCCAGCAGTGTGCGCGGGGGCGTGAGCACCGGGACGCAGTATTTT.

This clonotype was counted a single time. This chain uses TRBV6-1 with TRBJ1-2; a possible D gene is TRBD1 (5 bases). The germline V gene encodes CDR1 MNHNS and CDR2 SASEGT. V dropped 6 bases and J dropped 3 bases, with 11 bases sitting between them. The CDR3 has 13 residues. Here the CDR3 reads CASRSGLDYGYTF. The CDR3 bases are TGTGCCAGCAGGTCAGGGCTTGACTATGGCTACACCTTC.

The rearrangement links TRBV5-1 to TRBJ2-3; D gene uncertain. This CDR3 contains 14 residues. V lost 2 bases and J 6 bases, leaving 13 bases between the germline ends. The V gene's germline CDR1 is SGHRS and CDR2 YFSETQ. The CDR3 here is CASSFNGLGDTQYF. The CDR3 coding sequence is TGCGCCAGCAGCTTCAACGGGCTGGGGGATACGCAGTATTTT. Drawing the rest from reference TRBV5-1 and TRBJ2-3, the complete variable domain is KAGVTQTPRYLIKTRGQQVTLSCSPISGHRSVSWYQQTPGQGLQFLFEYFSETQRNKGNFPGRFSGRQFSNSRSEMNVSTLELGDSALYLCASSFNGLGDTQYFGPGTRLTVL.

A word on this clonotype: The junction departs from the called germline gene at one end, perhaps through a read error. The genes are TRBV10-1 and TRBJ2-5; D gene unclear. The CDR3 has 14 residues. Germline V CDR1 and CDR2: WNHNN, SYGVQD (reference sequence). As DNA, the CDR3 is TGCGCGGGGAAGGGCAGGCAAGACCAAGAGACGCAGTACTTC. Encoded protein: CAGKGRQDQETQYF.